This T cell receptor (beta chain) was captured in a study of blood T cell repertoires in COVID-19. Looking at the study overall: PBMCs, B-cell-depleted T cells, or T cells provided the cDNA or gDNA that made up the material.

Profiling relied on immunoSEQ multiplex PCR, and the TCRdb table lists in-frame clones only, not all of them. This table holds 150,000 to 200,000 clones, over 80% found once. This CDR3 has 19 amino acids. The germline gives CDR1 ENHRY, CDR2 SYGVKD. Losses at the gene ends were 5 bases for V and 2 bases for J; bases not matched to a gene: 16. The sequenced sample was peripheral blood. This TCR derives from a man in his sixties or seventies who had recovered from COVID-19. The V and J genes are TRBV10-3 and TRBJ2-1; 9 bases agree with TRBD1. CDR3 sequence reads: CAISNPTGGSAPPYNEQFF. As DNA, the CDR3 is TGTGCCATCAGTAATCCGACAGGGGGGTCGGCCCCCCCCTACAATGAGCAGTTCTTC.